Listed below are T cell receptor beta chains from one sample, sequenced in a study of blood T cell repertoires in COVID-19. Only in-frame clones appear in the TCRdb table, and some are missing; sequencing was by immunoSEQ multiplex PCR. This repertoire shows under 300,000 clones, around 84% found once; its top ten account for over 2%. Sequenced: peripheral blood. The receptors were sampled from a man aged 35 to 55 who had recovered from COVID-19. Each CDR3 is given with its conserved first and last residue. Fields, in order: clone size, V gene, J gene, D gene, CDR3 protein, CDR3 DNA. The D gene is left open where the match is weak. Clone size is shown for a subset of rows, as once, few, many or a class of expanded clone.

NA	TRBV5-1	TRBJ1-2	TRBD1	CASSPTTGVMNYGYTF	TGCGCCAGCAGCCCAACGACAGGGGTGATGAACTATGGCTACACCTTC
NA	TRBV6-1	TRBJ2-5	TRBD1	CASSEGGQMETQYF	TGTGCCAGCAGTGAAGGGGGACAGATGGAGACCCAGTACTTC
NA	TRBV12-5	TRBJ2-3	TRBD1	CASRPGGRGDTQYF	TGTGCTAGTCGACCAGGGGGACGAGGAGATACGCAGTATTTT
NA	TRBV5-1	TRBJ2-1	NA	CASSLQTGYNEQFF	TGCGCCAGCAGCTTACAGACAGGATACAATGAGCAGTTCTTC
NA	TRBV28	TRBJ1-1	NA	CASSSSLQGLNTEAFF	TGTGCCAGCAGTTCCAGCCTACAGGGCCTGAACACTGAAGCTTTCTTT
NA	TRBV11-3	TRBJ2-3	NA	CASSLAAGADTQYF	TGTGCCAGCAGCTTAGCGGCAGGGGCGGATACGCAGTATTTT
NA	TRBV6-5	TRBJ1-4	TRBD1	CASSYRDREKLFF	TGTGCCAGCAGTTACCGGGACAGGGAAAAACTGTTTTTT
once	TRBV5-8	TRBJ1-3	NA	CASSRNRDPSRPIYF	TGTGCCAGCAGCAGGAACCGGGATCCCAGCCGCCCCATATATTTT
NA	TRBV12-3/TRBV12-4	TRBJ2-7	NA	CASSFSRDWQYF	TGTGCCAGCAGTTTTTCCCGGGATTGGCAGTACTTC
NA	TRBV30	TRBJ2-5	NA	CAWSPLDREETQYF	TGTGCCTGGAGCCCCCTGGACAGAGAAGAGACCCAGTACTTC
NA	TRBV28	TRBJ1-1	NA	CASSSVTEAFF	TGTGCCAGCAGTTCTGTCACTGAAGCTTTCTTT
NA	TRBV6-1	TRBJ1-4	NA	CASSEIVRGEKLFF	TGTGCCAGCAGTGAAATAGTCAGGGGAGAAAAACTGTTTTTT
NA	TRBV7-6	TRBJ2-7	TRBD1	CASSLRWDSSYEQYF	TGTGCCAGCAGCTTACGCTGGGACAGCTCCTACGAGCAGTACTTC
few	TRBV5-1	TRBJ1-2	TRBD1	CASSKPDRAGMDYGYTF	TGCGCCAGCAGCAAACCGGACAGGGCTGGGATGGACTATGGCTACACCTTC
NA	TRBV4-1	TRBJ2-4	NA	CASSQESGLIKNIQYF	TGCGCCAGCAGCCAAGAAAGTGGACTCATAAAAAACATTCAGTACTTC
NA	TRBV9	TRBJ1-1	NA	CASSVRERNTEAFF	TGTGCCAGCAGCGTTAGGGAGAGGAACACTGAAGCTTTCTTT
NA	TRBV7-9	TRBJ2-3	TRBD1	CASTPGQETDTQYF	TGTGCCAGCACTCCGGGACAGGAGACAGATACGCAGTATTTT
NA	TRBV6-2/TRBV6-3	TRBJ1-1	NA	CASSYGGSGSEAFF	TGTGCCAGCAGTTACGGGGGGAGTGGTTCTGAAGCTTTCTTT
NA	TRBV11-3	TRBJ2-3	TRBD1	CASSPRQGGTDTQYF	TGTGCCAGCAGCCCGAGACAGGGGGGGACAGATACGCAGTATTTT
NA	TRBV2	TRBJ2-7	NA	CASSETGVQRPPYEQYF	TGTGCCAGCAGTGAGACCGGGGTCCAGCGGCCCCCCTACGAGCAGTACTTC
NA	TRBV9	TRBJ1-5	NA	CASNRSPYQPQHF	TGTGCCAGCAATCGGAGTCCCTATCAGCCCCAGCATTTT
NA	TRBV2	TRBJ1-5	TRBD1	CASSRDRGSNQPQHF	TGTGCCAGCAGCCGGGACAGGGGCAGCAATCAGCCCCAGCATTTT
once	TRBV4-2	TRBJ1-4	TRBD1	CASSQVEGAGEKLFF	TGTGCCAGCAGCCAAGTAGAGGGGGCGGGTGAAAAACTGTTTTTT
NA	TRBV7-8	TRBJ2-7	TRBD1	CASSSPGTGGYEQYF	TGTGCCAGCAGCAGCCCCGGGACAGGGGGCTACGAGCAGTACTTC
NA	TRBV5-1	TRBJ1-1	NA	CASSLGIGDSTEAFF	TGCGCCAGCAGCTTGGGAATTGGTGATAGCACTGAAGCTTTCTTT
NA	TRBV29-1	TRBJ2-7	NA	CSVVSSYEQYF	TGCAGCGTTGTCAGTTCCTACGAGCAGTACTTC
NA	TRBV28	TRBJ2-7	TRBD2	CASSFSSGRLYEQYF	TGTGCCAGCAGTTTCTCCAGCGGGAGGCTATACGAGCAGTACTTC
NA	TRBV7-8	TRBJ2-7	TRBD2	CASSSGGLAAYEQYF	TGTGCCAGCAGCTCTGGGGGACTAGCAGCGTACGAGCAGTACTTC
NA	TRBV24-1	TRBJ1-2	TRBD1	CATSDWDRNYGYTF	TGTGCCACCAGTGATTGGGACAGAAACTATGGCTACACCTTC